Following are 23 T cell receptor beta chains from one sample sequenced in a study of patients and donors after allogeneic stem cell transplantation. A single record per CDR3 protein comes from TCRdb applying MiXCR to the RT-PCR reads. The sample holds about 150,000 distinct CDR3 sequences; 37% are singletons and the top ten take approximately 50%. Sequencing was performed on blood, either unsorted or a sorted T cell fraction (not recorded which). The receptors come from a human donor who was either an allogeneic HSCT recipient or a stem cell or donor lymphocyte infusion donor (not recorded which). It is not recorded whose cells these are; they may come from a transplant donor.

Only a few counts were recorded for this clonotype. The CDR3 region has the DNA TGTGCCAGCAGCTCAACTACAGGGGGCAAATACAATGAGCAGTTCTTC. Its protein is CASSSTTGGKYNEQFF. V is TRBV11-3 and J is TRBJ2-1; 9 nucleotides agree with TRBD1. This CDR3 region has 16 residues. CDR1 and CDR2 (germline): SGHNT, YENEEA. J gave up 4 bases and V 4 bases, and 8 bases lay outside the gene matches.

The V and J genes are TRBV7-2 and TRBJ1-1; maybe TRBD1 (6 bases). In germline, CDR1 is SGHTA, CDR2 FQGNSA. The V gene lost 2 bases and the J gene lost 4 bases, with 11 bases spanning the gap. There are 14 residues in the CDR3. Here the CDR3 reads CASSLRVRGTEAFF. The CDR3 DNA reads as TGTGCCAGCAGCTTACGGGTCAGGGGCACTGAAGCTTTCTTT. Full variable domain (missing parts from reference TRBV7-2 and TRBJ1-1): GAGVSQSPSNKVTEKGKDVELRCDPISGHTALYWYRQSLGQGLEFLIYFQGNSAPDKSGLPSDRFSAERTGGSVSTLTIQRTQQEDSAVYLCASSLRVRGTEAFFGQGTRLTVV.

J is TRBJ2-3 and V is TRBV28, with 9 bases matching TRBD1. The CDR3 runs 14 residues. CDR1 and CDR2 from the germline V gene are MDHEN and SYDVKM. With 6 bases clipped from V and 4 bases from J, the junction kept 5 bases outside the gene matches. In DNA form, the CDR3 reads TGTGCCAGCAGAGGGGACAGGGAGGCAGATACGCAGTATTTT. Translation gives CASRGDREADTQYF.

The chain carries TRBV5-6 and TRBJ1-3; maybe TRBD1 (5 bases). The V gene's germline CDR1 is SGHDT and CDR2 YYEEEE. V gave up 0 bases and J gave up 0 bases, with 7 bases separating them. The CDR3 extends over 15 amino acids. DNA for the CDR3: TGTGCCAGCAGCTTGGTGGGGGGCTCTGGAAACACCATATATTTT. It yields the protein CASSLVGGSGNTIYF.

This chain connects TRBV9 to TRBJ1-2; 8 bases align to TRBD1. With V trimmed by 2 bases and J by 2 bases, 2 bases remained unmatched. In germline, CDR1 is SGDLS, CDR2 YYNGEE. The CDR3 contains 14 residues. CDR3 sequence: CASSVGQDNYGYTF. The CDR3 region has the DNA TGTGCCAGCAGCGTGGGACAGGACAACTATGGCTACACCTTC.

The chain recombines TRBV7-2 with TRBJ1-2; D remains unclear. CDR3 length: 10 residues. In germline, CDR1 is SGHTA, CDR2 FQGNSA. V was clipped by 4 bases and J by 5 bases, with 2 bases between them. The DNA for the CDR3 is TGTGCCAGCAGCTCATATGGCTACACCTTC. The encoded protein is CASSSYGYTF.

The V gene is TRBV12-3 or TRBV12-4, the J gene TRBJ2-3; a weak D match, TRBD2 (5 bases). This CDR3 has 16 residues. V lost 1 base to trimming and J lost 2 bases, with 13 bases between them. CDR3 nucleotides: TGTGCCAGCAGTTTAGTAGCTCTAGCCGTCACAGATACGCAGTATTTT. This sequence encodes CASSLVALAVTDTQYF.

The gene calls are TRBV10-3 and TRBJ2-7; 8 nucleotides align to TRBD1. The CDR3 length is 15 residues. CDR1 is ENHRY and CDR2 is SYGVKD in the germline V gene. V lost 6 bases and J lost 5; bases outside the gene matches: 12. CDR3 amino acids: CAIRSGGTGGHEQYF. CDR3 coding DNA: TGTGCCATCAGGAGTGGGGGGACAGGCGGCCACGAGCAGTACTTC.

The chain links TRBV11-2 to TRBJ1-6; D perhaps matches TRBD1 (6 bases). This CDR3 spans 20 amino acids. Trimming removed 4 bases from V and 4 bases from J, with 26 bases in between. From germline, CDR1 is SGHAT and CDR2 FQNNGV. In nucleotides, the CDR3 is TGTGCCAGCAGCTGGCGGGTGGGGGGACTAGACAGGACTTATAATTCACCCCTCCACTTT. It encodes CASSWRVGGLDRTYNSPLHF.

There are many counts of this clonotype. The genes are TRBV7-2 and TRBJ1-3; unclear D gene. Germline V lookup: CDR1 SGHTA, CDR2 FQGNSA. The CDR3 runs to 16 residues. The V gene lost 1 base and the J gene lost 1 base, with 11 bases spanning the gap. CDR3 coding DNA: TGTGCCAGCAGCTTAGTGGGTCTGGGATCTGGAAACACCATATATTTT. This gives the protein CASSLVGLGSGNTIYF.

The chain has TRBV6-2 or TRBV6-3 and TRBJ1-4, with D perhaps matching TRBD1 (6 bases). Trimming removed 6 bases from V and 4 bases from J, with 12 bases in between. Germline-derived CDR1 and CDR2 are MNHEY and SVGEGT. The CDR3 extends over 14 amino acids. The CDR3 here is CASRSGQLNEKLFF. The CDR3 nucleotides are TGTGCCAGCAGATCGGGACAACTTAATGAAAAACTGTTTTTT.

The chain employs TRBV4-1 and TRBJ1-1; TRBD1 might be the D (5 bases). The V end lost 1 base, the J end lost 6 bases, and 15 bases lay between the germline ends. The CDR3 runs 15 residues. Germline CDR1 and CDR2: MGHRA and YSYEKL. The DNA of the CDR3 is TGCGCCAGCAGCCAAGTGGGCAGGGCTCAACCTGAAGCTTTCTTT. Its protein is CASSQVGRAQPEAFF.

This clonotype came up a few times. The V call is TRBV2, the J call TRBJ1-6; D unclear. The CDR3 consists of 14 residues. Per the germline V gene, CDR1 is SNHLY and CDR2 is FYNNEI. The V and J ends lost 2 bases and 10 bases respectively, with 12 bases between them. CDR3 DNA: TGTGCCAGCAGTGAAAGTCTCTTCCAATCACCCCTCCACTTT. Its protein product is CASSESLFQSPLHF.

The table lists this clonotype with a few counts. The chain is built from TRBV12-3 or TRBV12-4 and TRBJ1-1; the D is unclear. This CDR3 contains 12 residues. V lost 5 bases and J 4 bases, leaving 8 bases between the germline ends. The CDR3 nucleotides read TGTGCCAGCAGTGGGCGGAGCACTGAAGCTTTCTTT. Translation: CASSGRSTEAFF.

This clonotype has just a few counts. The chain uses TRBV5-8 and TRBJ2-1; D is possibly TRBD1 or TRBD2 (5 bases each). Germline V gives CDR1 SGHTS, CDR2 YDEGEE. The CDR3 extends over 15 amino acids. Trimming removed 5 bases at V and 0 bases at J, with 12 bases between. The CDR3 nucleotides are TGTGCCAGCAGTTCGGGACCTTACTCCTACAATGAGCAGTTCTTC. It yields the protein CASSSGPYSYNEQFF.

This clonotype was counted only a few times. The rearrangement links TRBV25-1 to TRBJ2-3, with a tentative D call TRBD1 (6 bases). CDR1 is MGHDK and CDR2 is SYGVNS in the germline V gene. There are 19 residues in the CDR3. V lost 5 bases and J lost 1, with 25 bases in between. The chain's CDR3 is CASSTPGTRRRVGTDTQYF. The CDR3 DNA reads TGTGCCAGCAGTACCCCCGGGACAAGGAGAAGGGTGGGCACAGATACGCAGTATTTT. The full variable domain, rest sourced from reference TRBV25-1 and TRBJ2-3, is EADIYQTPRYLVIGTGKKITLECSQTMGHDKMYWYQQDPGMELHLIHYSYGVNSTEKGDLSSESTVSRIRTEHFPLTLESARPSHTSQYLCASSTPGTRRRVGTDTQYFGPGTRLTVL.

This CDR3 reads CSARDPRVLQAFF. As DNA, the CDR3 is TGCAGTGCTAGAGATCCCCGGGTCCTTCAAGCTTTCTTT. V is TRBV20-1 and J is TRBJ1-1; D remains unclear. Germline lookup yields CDR1 DFQATT and CDR2 SNEGSKA (reference sequence). CDR3 length equals 13 residues. V was trimmed by 0 bases and J by 9 bases, leaving 14 bases between them.

This clonotype showed up just once. The rearrangement links TRBV12-3 or TRBV12-4 to TRBJ2-6; tentative D call: TRBD1 (5 bases). V was cut by 5 bases and J by 0 bases, with 8 bases left in between. The CDR3 has 15 residues. CDR3 sequence (DNA): TGTGCCAGCAGTCTACAGGCCTCTGGGGCCAACGTCCTGACTTTC. It codes for CASSLQASGANVLTF.

Here the CDR3 reads CASHRGQGGEKLFF. CDR3 in DNA: TGTGCCTCACACCGGGGACAGGGTGGAGAAAAACTGTTTTTT. V gene TRBV15 combines with J gene TRBJ1-4; the match to TRBD1 covers 9 bases. The V gene end was trimmed by 11 bases and the J gene end by 8 bases; junction bases not matched to a gene: 12. Germline loops: CDR1 LNHNV, CDR2 YYDKDF (reference sequence). This CDR3 contains 14 residues.

This clonotype showed up just once. V is TRBV13 and J is TRBJ2-7; D remains unclear. This CDR3 has 11 residues. Germline values: CDR1 PRHDT, CDR2 FYEKMQ (reference sequence). Trimming removed 6 bases at V and 7 bases at J, with 10 bases between. Written as DNA, the CDR3 is TGTGCCAGCAGTCACATGGGGGAGCAGTACGTC. It codes for CASSHMGEQYV.

A few counts support this clonotype. This sequence joins TRBV5-5 and TRBJ1-6; D remains unclear. Trimming left V 0 bases short and J 9 bases short, with 13 bases between. CDR3 length: 15 amino acids. CDR1 and CDR2 from the germline V gene are SGHKS and YYEKEE (reference sequence). CDR3 in DNA: TGTGCCAGCAGCTTGGTGGGCACGGGTCTTTCACCCCTCCACTTT. Amino acid sequence: CASSLVGTGLSPLHF. Full variable domain (remainder filled in from reference TRBV5-5 and TRBJ1-6): DAGVTQSPTHLIKTRGQQVTLRCSPISGHKSVSWYQQVLGQGPQFIFQYYEKEERGRGNFPDRFSARQFPNYSSELNVNALLLGDSALYLCASSLVGTGLSPLHFGNGTRLTVT.

This clonotype was counted between two and nine times. The chain employs TRBV6-5 and TRBJ1-1; D remains ambiguous. This CDR3 contains 13 residues. The germline V gene has CDR1 MNHEY and CDR2 SVGAGI. The germline V and J ends were trimmed by 5 bases and 8 bases, with 15 bases remaining between them. The CDR3 reads CASSLLGGREAFF. The CDR3 DNA follows: TGTGCCAGCAGTCTACTCGGAGGCCGAGAAGCTTTCTTT.

This rearrangement joins TRBV7-6 to TRBJ2-3; 8 positions match TRBD1. CDR1 is SGHVS and CDR2 is FNYEAQ in the germline V gene. The CDR3 has 16 residues. V trimming: 5 bases; J trimming: 3 bases; junction bases outside the gene matches: 10. CDR3 in DNA: TGTGCCAGCAGCGCACCCGGGACAGGTGGGACAGATACGCAGTATTTT. Amino acid sequence: CASSAPGTGGTDTQYF.